This T cell receptor (beta chain) was found in a study of blood T cells in healthy people across ages. About the study: With template switching, about one barcoded beta molecule was captured per two T cells.

The authors ran a second PCR of 7 to 11 cycles using a sample-barcoded 5' primer and a J-beta primer mix. TCRdb analysed the 5' RACE reads with MiXCR anew, one entry per CDR3 protein. The repertoire consists of 270,000 or so distinct CDR3 sequences, with roughly 26% occurring once and the leading ten covering 29%. This clonotype was sampled from a woman aged 65 to 85 in good health. Source material: blood.

Here the CDR3 reads CASSRARQGGNQPQHF. The DNA for the CDR3 is TGTGCCAGTAGTAGGGCCCGACAGGGAGGGAATCAGCCCCAGCATTTT. The chain combines TRBV19 with TRBJ1-5; 7 positions match TRBD1. Germline V gene data show CDR1 as LNHDA and CDR2 as SQIVND (reference sequence). After removal of 4 bases from V and 4 bases from J, the junction contained 10 bases not matched to a gene. The CDR3 extends over 16 amino acids.